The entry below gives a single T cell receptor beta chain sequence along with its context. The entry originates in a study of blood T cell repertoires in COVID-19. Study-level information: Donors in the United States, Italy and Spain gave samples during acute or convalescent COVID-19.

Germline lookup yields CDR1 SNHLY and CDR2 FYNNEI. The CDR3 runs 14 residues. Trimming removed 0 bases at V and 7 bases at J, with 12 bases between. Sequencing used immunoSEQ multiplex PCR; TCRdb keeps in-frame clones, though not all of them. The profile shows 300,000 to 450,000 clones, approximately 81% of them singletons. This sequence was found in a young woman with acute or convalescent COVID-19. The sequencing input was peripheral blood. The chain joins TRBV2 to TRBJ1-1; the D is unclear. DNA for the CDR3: TGTGCCAGCAGTGAAGCCCCCGGGATCCTTGAAGCTTTCTTT. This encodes CASSEAPGILEAFF.